The clone carrying this T cell receptor beta chain was counted a single time. The antigen remains undetermined. Here immunoSEQ multiplex PCR was the method, and the copy in TCRdb shows in-frame clones only, minus some. The sample carries about 120,000 clones, approximately 95% recorded once. These data originate in a study of graft-versus-host responses after intestinal transplantation. About the study: Transplant recipients had multivisceral, liver-intestinal, or isolated intestinal grafts. Recipients were all induced with anti-thymocyte globulin, then given tacrolimus and steroids for roughly 3 years.

The ends were cut back, 0 bases at V and 7 bases at J, with 13 bases in the middle. This CDR3 has 14 residues. Germline lookup yields CDR1 SGHDT and CDR2 YYEEEE. The source was unstimulated CD8+ T cells sorted from spleen or lymph node cells, collected before intestinal transplant. This sequence was found in a human donor who received an intestinal transplant. This chain links TRBV5-6 with TRBJ2-5; D is perhaps TRBD1 (5 bases). Here the CDR3 reads CASSLGEPRGTQYF. The CDR3 DNA sequence: TGTGCCAGCAGCTTGGGGGAACCAAGGGGGACCCAGTACTTC.